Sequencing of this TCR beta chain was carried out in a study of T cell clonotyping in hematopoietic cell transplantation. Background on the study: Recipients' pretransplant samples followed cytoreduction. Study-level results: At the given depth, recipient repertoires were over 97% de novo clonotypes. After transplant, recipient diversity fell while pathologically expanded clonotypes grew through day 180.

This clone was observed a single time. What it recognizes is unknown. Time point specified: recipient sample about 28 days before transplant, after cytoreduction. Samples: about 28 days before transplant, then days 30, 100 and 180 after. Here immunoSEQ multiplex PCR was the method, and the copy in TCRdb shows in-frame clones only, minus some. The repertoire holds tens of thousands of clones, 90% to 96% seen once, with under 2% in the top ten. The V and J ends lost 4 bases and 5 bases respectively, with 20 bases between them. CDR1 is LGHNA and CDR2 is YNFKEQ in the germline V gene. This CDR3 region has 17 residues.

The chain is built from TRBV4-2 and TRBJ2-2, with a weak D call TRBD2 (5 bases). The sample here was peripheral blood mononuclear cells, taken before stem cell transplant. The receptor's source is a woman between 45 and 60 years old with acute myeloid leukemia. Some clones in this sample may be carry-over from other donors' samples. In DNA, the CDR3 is TGTGCCAGCAGCCGCCTGACGGGAAATGAGGCAACCGGGGAGCTGTTTTTT. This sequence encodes CASSRLTGNEATGELFF.